A selection of T cell receptor beta chains follows, all from one sample in a study of T cells in Graves' hyperthyroidism and ophthalmopathy. TCRdb reprocessed the multiplex PCR reads via MiXCR and lists one record per CDR3 protein. The sample has roughly 380,000 distinct CDR3 sequences, over 11% seen once. The sample comprised blood. Receptors were obtained from a woman aged 60 to 75 with Graves' hyperthyroidism. Each CDR3 is given with its conserved first and last residue. D genes are given only for firm matches. Only some rows state a clone size, as once, few, many or a class for expanded clones.

TRBJ2-3 TRBD2 TRBV7-4 many CASTELGRRGGTDTQYF TGTGCCAGCACGGAGCTCGGTAGGCGGGGGGGAACAGATACGCAGTATTTT
TRBJ1-6 NA TRBV9 many CASSVKQGDSPLHF TGTGCCAGCAGCGTAAAACAGGGTGATTCACCCCTCCACTTT
TRBJ1-6 NA TRBV9 NA CASSEAGPYSPLHF TGTGCCAGCAGCGAAGCAGGGCCATATTCACCCCTCCACTTT
TRBJ2-1 NA TRBV12-3/TRBV12-4 many CASSPRRHKQFF TGTGCCAGCAGCCCCCGAAGACACAAGCAGTTCTTC
TRBJ1-3 NA TRBV4-1 NA CASSQQISGNTIYF TGCGCCAGCAGCCAACAGATTTCTGGAAACACCATATATTTT
TRBJ2-2 TRBD1 TRBV18 NA CASSPPGQGEGGELFF TGTGCCAGCTCACCACCGGGACAGGGGGAAGGCGGGGAGCTGTTTTTT
TRBJ2-2 NA TRBV6-4 many CASSERERVGELFF TGTGCCAGCAGTGAACGGGAAAGGGTCGGGGAGCTGTTTTTT
TRBJ2-7 NA TRBV19 NA CASSKVGRVSYEQYF TGTGCCAGTAGTAAGGTCGGCAGAGTCTCCTACGAGCAGTACTTC
TRBJ2-3 TRBD1 TRBV20-1 many CSADRGLISDTQYF TGCAGTGCGGACAGGGGCCTTATATCAGATACGCAGTATTTT
TRBJ1-2 NA TRBV6-1 NA CASRSVGRGYAF TGTGCCAGCAGATCCGTGGGCCGTGGCTACGCCTTC
TRBJ2-7 NA TRBV4-1 NA CASSHTRGRRERYEQYF TGCGCCAGCAGCCATACCAGGGGTAGGCGGGAGCGTTACGAGCAGTACTTC
TRBJ2-1 NA TRBV6-5 many CASSYSMTGFYNEQFF TGTGCCAGCAGTTACTCGATGACAGGATTCTACAATGAGCAGTTCTTC
TRBJ2-7 TRBD1 TRBV12-3/TRBV12-4 many CASSPLPGGFYEQYF TGTGCCAGCAGCCCTCTCCCAGGGGGCTTCTACGAGCAGTACTTC
TRBJ1-2 NA TRBV28 many CASSPELVGGADGYTF TGTGCCAGCAGTCCAGAACTCGTAGGGGGAGCTGATGGCTACACCTTC
TRBJ2-5 NA TRBV7-9 NA CASSLGLTEPPQETQYF TGTGCCAGCAGCTTAGGTCTTACAGAGCCACCCCAAGAGACCCAGTACTTC
TRBJ2-1 TRBD2 TRBV5-1 NA CASRSPGGGDGEQFF TGCGCCAGCAGATCGCCCGGCGGGGGGGACGGTGAGCAGTTCTTC
TRBJ1-2 NA TRBV4-1 few CASSQVPGTIDNYGYTF TGCGCCAGCAGCCAGGTCCCTGGGACAATCGATAACTATGGCTACACCTTC
TRBJ2-7 NA TRBV5-4 NA CASSSRDGTYEQYF TGTGCCAGCAGCTCCCGGGACGGAACCTACGAGCAGTACTTC
TRBJ1-1 NA TRBV24-1 many CATSDMEEVAFF TGTGCCACCAGTGATATGGAGGAGGTCGCTTTCTTT
TRBJ2-7 TRBD1 TRBV10-3 many CAISESGGDSSYEQYF TGTGCCATCAGTGAGTCGGGTGGGGACAGTTCCTACGAGCAGTACTTC
TRBJ2-6 TRBD1 TRBV7-9 NA CASSFGTGFTGANVLTF TGTGCCAGCAGCTTCGGGACAGGCTTTACTGGGGCCAACGTCCTGACTTTC
TRBJ1-3 NA TRBV6-1 NA CASNQGEAGNTIYF TGTGCCAGCAACCAAGGGGAGGCTGGAAACACCATATATTTT
TRBJ2-1 TRBD2 TRBV9 NA CASSVVAGGGNEQFF TGTGCCAGCAGCGTAGTGGCGGGAGGGGGCAATGAGCAGTTCTTC